The source of this T cell receptor beta chain is a study of blood T cell repertoires in COVID-19. Across the whole study: Samples representing acute and convalescent COVID-19 were sourced from the United States, Italy and Spain. PBMCs, B-cell-depleted T cells, or T cells provided the cDNA or gDNA that made up the material.

The trim removed 3 bases at V and 6 bases at J, leaving 0 bases unmatched. Germline V gene sequence: CDR1 MNHEY, CDR2 SMNVEV (reference sequence). The CDR3 is made up of 13 amino acids. In the original analysis: How many nucleated cells were present was estimated from reference gene primer amplification. Clones were sequenced by immunoSEQ multiplex PCR, and TCRdb holds only the in-frame ones, with some missing. The DNA was the basis for D and trimming; V, J and clone size are from that table. Among about 56,000 clones listed, approximately 85% were seen once. The source of this sequence is a man aged 50 to 60 with active COVID-19. This rearrangement joins TRBV27 to TRBJ2-7, with TRBD1 matching 12 bases. The sample comprised peripheral blood. The CDR3 region has the DNA TGTGCCAGCAGTTTGGGACAGGGGGCCGAGCAGTACTTC. Its protein is CASSLGQGAEQYF.